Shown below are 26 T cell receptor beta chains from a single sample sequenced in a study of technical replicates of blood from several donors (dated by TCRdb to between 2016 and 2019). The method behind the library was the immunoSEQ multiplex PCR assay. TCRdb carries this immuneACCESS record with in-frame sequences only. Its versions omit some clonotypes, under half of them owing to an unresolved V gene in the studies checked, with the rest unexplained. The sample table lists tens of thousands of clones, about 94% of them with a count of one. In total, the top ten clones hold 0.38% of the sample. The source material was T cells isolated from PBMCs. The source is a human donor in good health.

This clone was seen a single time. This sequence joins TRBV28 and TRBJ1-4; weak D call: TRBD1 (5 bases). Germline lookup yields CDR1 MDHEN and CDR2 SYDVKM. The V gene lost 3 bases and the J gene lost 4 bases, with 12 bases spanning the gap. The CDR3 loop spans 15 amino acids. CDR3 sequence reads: CASSFSGGFNEKLFF. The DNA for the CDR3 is TGTGCCAGCAGTTTTTCCGGGGGTTTTAATGAAAAACTGTTTTTT. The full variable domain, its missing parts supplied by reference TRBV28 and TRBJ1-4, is DVKVTQSSRYLVKRTGEKVFLECVQDMDHENMFWYRQDPGLGLRLIYFSYDVKMKEKGDIPEGYSVSREKKERFSLILESASTNQTSMYLCASSFSGGFNEKLFFGSGTQLSVL.

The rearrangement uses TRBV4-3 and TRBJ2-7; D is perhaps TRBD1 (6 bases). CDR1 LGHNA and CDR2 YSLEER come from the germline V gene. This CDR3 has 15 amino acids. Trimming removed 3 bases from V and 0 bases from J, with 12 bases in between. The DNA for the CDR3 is TGCGCCAGCAGCCACACGGACAGAGACTCCTACGAGCAGTACTTC. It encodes CASSHTDRDSYEQYF.

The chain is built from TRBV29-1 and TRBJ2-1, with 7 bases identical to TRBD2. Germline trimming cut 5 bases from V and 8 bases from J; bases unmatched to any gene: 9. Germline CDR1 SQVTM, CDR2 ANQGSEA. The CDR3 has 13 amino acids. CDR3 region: CSVIGGGRDEQFF. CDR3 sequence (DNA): TGCAGCGTTATCGGGGGAGGGCGCGATGAGCAGTTCTTC.

Here the CDR3 DNA reads TGTGCCAGCAGTTACTCGTTGTCTAGCGGCCAAGAGACCCAGTACTTC. This gives the protein CASSYSLSSGQETQYF. V and J are TRBV6-5 and TRBJ2-5, with TRBD2 matching 7 bases. CDR3 length: 16 amino acids. After removal of 0 bases from V and 1 base from J, the junction contained 5 bases not matched to a gene. CDR1 and CDR2 (germline): MNHEY, SVGAGI.

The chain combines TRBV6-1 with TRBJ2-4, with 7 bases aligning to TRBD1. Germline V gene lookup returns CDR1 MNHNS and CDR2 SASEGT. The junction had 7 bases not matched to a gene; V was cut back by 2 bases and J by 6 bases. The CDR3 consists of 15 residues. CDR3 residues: CASSEPYGTVNIQYF. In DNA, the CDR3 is TGTGCCAGCAGTGAACCCTACGGGACAGTAAACATTCAGTACTTC.

The chain's CDR3 is CASSSTGGFQPQHF. Here the CDR3 DNA reads TGTGCCAGCAGCTCCACAGGGGGCTTTCAGCCCCAGCATTTT. The chain links TRBV6-1 to TRBJ1-5; 9 nucleotides line up with TRBD1. Trimming at V came to 6 bases and at J to 6 bases, leaving 6 bases not matched to a gene. This CDR3 is built from 14 residues. CDR1 is MNHNS and CDR2 is SASEGT in the germline V gene.

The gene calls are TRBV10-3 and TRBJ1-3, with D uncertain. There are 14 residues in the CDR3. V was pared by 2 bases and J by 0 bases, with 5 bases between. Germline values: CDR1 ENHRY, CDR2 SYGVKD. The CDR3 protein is CAISEADSGNTIYF. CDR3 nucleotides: TGTGCCATCAGTGAGGCAGACTCTGGAAACACCATATATTTT.

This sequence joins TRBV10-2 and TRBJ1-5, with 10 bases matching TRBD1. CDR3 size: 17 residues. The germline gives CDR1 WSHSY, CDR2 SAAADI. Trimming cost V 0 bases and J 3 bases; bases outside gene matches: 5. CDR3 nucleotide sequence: TGCGCCAGCAGTGAGTCGGTGGGACAGGGGAACAATCAGCCCCAGCATTTT. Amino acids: CASSESVGQGNNQPQHF.

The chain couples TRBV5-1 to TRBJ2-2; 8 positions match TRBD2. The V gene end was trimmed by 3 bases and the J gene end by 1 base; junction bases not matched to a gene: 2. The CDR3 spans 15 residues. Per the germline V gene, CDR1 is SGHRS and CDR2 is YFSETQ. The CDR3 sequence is CASSSAGGNTGELFF. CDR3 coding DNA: TGCGCCAGCAGCTCGGCGGGAGGGAACACCGGGGAGCTGTTTTTT.

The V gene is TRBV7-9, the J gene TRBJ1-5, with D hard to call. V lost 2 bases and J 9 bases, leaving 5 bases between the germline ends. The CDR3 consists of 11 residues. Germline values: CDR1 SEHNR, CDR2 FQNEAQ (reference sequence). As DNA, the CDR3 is TGTGCCAGCAGCTTAAGAGGGCCCCAGCATTTT. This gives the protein CASSLRGPQHF.

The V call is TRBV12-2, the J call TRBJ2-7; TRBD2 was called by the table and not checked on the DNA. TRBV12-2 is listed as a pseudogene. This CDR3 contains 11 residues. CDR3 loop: CASRSAYEQYF. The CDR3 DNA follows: TGTGCAAGTCGCTCTGCCTACGAGCAGTACTTC.

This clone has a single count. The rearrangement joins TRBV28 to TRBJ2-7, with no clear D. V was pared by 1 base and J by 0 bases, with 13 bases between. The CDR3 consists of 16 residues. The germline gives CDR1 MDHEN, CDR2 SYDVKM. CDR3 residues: CASSLLQAFSSYEQYF. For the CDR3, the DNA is TGTGCCAGCAGTTTATTGCAGGCCTTCAGCTCCTACGAGCAGTACTTC.

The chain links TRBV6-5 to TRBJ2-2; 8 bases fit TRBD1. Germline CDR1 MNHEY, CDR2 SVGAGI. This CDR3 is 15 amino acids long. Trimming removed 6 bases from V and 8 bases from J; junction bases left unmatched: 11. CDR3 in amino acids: CASRAGTGPSGELFF. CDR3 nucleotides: TGTGCCAGCAGGGCCGGGACAGGTCCGTCAGGGGAGCTGTTTTTT.

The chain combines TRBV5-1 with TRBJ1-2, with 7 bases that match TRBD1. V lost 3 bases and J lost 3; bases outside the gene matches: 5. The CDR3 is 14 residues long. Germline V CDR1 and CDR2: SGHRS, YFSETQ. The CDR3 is CASSYDRADYGYTF. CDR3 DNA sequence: TGCGCCAGCAGCTATGACAGGGCGGACTATGGCTACACCTTC.

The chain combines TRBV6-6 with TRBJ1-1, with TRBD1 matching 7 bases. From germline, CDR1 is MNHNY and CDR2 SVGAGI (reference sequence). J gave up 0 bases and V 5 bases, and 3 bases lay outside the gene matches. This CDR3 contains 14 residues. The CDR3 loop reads CASSLTGMNTEAFF. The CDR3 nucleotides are TGTGCCAGCAGTCTGACAGGGATGAACACTGAAGCTTTCTTT.

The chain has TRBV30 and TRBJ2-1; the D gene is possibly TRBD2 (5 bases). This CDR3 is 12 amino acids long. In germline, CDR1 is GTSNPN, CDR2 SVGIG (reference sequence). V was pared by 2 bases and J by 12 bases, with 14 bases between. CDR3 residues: CAWSIELGVQFF. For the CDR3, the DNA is TGTGCCTGGAGTATTGAACTAGGCGTGCAGTTCTTC.

CDR3 region: CASSPFFGTGNEKLFF. The CDR3 coding sequence is TGTGCCAGCAGCCCCTTCTTCGGGACAGGAAATGAAAAACTGTTTTTT. The V and J genes are TRBV7-2 and TRBJ1-4; TRBD1 matches at 8 bases. Germline assignment: CDR1 SGHTA and CDR2 FQGNSA. V dropped 5 bases and J dropped 5; count of bases not matched to a gene: 10. The CDR3 runs to 16 residues.

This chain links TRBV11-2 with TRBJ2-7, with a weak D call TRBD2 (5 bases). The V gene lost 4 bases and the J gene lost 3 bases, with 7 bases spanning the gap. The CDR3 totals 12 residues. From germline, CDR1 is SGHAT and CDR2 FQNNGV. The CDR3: CASSYTSYEQYF. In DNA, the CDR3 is TGTGCCAGCAGCTACACTAGCTACGAGCAGTACTTC.

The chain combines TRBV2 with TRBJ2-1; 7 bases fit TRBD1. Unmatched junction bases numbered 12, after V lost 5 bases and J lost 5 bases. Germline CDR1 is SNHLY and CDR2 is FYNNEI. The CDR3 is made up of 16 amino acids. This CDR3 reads CASSPRGRTPNNEQFF. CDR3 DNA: TGTGCCAGCAGTCCGAGGGGGCGTACCCCTAACAATGAGCAGTTCTTC.

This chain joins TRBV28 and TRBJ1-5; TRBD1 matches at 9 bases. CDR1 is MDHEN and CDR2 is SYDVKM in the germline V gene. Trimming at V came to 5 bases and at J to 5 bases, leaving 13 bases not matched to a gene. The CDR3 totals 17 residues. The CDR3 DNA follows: TGTGCCAGCAGTCTAAGGGACAGGGATGAGTATTATCAGCCCCAGCATTTT. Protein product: CASSLRDRDEYYQPQHF.

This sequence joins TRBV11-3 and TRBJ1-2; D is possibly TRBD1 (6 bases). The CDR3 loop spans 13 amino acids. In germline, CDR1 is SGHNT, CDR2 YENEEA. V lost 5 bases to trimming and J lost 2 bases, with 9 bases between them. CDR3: CASSQGQNYGYTF. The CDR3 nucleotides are TGTGCCAGCAGCCAAGGACAGAACTATGGCTACACCTTC.

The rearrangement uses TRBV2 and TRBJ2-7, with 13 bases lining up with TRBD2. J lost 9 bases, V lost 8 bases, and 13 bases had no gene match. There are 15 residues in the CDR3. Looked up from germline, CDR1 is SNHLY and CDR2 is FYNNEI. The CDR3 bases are TGTGCCAGCCGGGTCGAGGGACTAGCGGGATTTGGGCAGTACTTC. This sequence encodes CASRVEGLAGFGQYF.

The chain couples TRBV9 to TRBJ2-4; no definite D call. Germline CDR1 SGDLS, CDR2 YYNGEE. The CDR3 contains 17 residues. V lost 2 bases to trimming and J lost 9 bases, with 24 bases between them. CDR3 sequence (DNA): TGTGCCAGCAGCGTTATAGGTCACGTAAGAGACTCGAGCATTCAGTACTTC. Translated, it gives CASSVIGHVRDSSIQYF. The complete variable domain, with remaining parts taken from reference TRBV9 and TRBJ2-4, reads DSGVTQTPKHLITATGQRVTLRCSPRSGDLSVYWYQQSLDQGLQFLIQYYNGEERAKGNILERFSAQQFPDLHSELNLSSLELGDSALYFCASSVIGHVRDSSIQYFGAGTRLSVL.

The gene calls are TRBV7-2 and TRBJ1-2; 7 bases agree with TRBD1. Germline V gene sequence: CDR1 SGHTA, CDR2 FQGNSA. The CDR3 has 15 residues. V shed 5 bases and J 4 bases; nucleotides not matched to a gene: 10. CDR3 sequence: CASSLVGGETYGYTF. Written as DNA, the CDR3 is TGTGCCAGCAGCCTCGTAGGGGGCGAGACCTATGGCTACACCTTC.

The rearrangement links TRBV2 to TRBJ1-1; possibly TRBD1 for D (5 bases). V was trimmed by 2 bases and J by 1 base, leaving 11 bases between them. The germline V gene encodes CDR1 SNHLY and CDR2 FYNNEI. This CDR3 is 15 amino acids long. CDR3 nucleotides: TGTGCCAGCAGTGAATATCAGGGTGGGAACACTGAAGCTTTCTTT. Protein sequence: CASSEYQGGNTEAFF.

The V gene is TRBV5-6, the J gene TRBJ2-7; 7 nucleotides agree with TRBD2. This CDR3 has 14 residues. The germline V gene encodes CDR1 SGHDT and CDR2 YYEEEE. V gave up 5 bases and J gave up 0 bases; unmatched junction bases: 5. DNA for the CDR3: TGTGCCAGCAGTCCCGGGACTAACTCCTACGAGCAGTACTTC. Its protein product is CASSPGTNSYEQYF.